This record looks at one T cell receptor beta chain sequence and its context. Its antigen is not known. The iRepertoire nested amplicon-rescue multiplex PCR amplified TCR alpha and beta CDR3s from RNA. TCRdb reprocessed the multiplex PCR reads with MiXCR, giving one entry per CDR3 protein. The data hold about 5,800 distinct CDR3 sequences, with 28% observed a single time. Germline values: CDR1 MNHEY, CDR2 SVGAGI. CDR3 length equals 17 residues. The germline V and J ends were trimmed by 4 bases and 3 bases, with 22 bases remaining between them. The sample comes from a study of glioma-infiltrating T cells. Findings and caveats of the study: Only very few CDR3 sequences appeared in both tissue and blood.

This sequence was found in a human donor with low-grade glioma or glioblastoma, undergoing nonglioma brain surgery, or in good health (not recorded which). The rearrangement joins TRBV6-5 to TRBJ2-7, with a tentative D call TRBD2 (5 bases). Source material: glioma tissue, nonneoplastic brain tissue, or PBMCs (not recorded which). This chain's CDR3 is CASSSTNSSRRIYEQYF. In DNA, the CDR3 is TGTGCCAGCAGTTCCACCAACTCTAGCAGGAGGATCTACGAGCAGTACTTC.